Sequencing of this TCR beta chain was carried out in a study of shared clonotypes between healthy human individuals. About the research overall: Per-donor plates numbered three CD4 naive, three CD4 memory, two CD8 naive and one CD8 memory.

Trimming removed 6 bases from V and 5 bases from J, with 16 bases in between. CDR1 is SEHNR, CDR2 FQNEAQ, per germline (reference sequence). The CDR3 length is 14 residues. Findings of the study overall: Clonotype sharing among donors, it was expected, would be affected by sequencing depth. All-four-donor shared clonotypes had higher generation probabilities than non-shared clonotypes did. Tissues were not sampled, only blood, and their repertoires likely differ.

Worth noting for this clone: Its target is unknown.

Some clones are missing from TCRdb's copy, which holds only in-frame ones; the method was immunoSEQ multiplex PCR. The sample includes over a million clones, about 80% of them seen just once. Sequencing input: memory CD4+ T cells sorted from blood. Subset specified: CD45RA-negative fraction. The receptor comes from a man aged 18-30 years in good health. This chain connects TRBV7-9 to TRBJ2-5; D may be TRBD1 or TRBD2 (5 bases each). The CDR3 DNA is TGTGCCAGCAGAAACAAGGGACCGGCGGAGACCCAGTACTTC. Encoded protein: CASRNKGPAETQYF.